This paragraph covers one TCR beta chain sequence. What it binds is unknown. This sample stems from a study of cytomegalovirus exposure and HLA in healthy donors. Study-wide context: Unique TCRs from HLA-typed donors, some 85 million of them, were held in an early data release. Findings and limits, study-wide: Clonal expansion was found to be greater in HLA-associated TCR beta chains than in equally common others in a later analysis. In a later analysis, TCR beta V- and J-gene trimming showed a link to a missense DCLRE1C variant.

The CDR3 is made up of 14 amino acids. Losses at the gene ends were 8 bases for V and 4 bases for J; bases not matched to a gene: 7. Germline V CDR1 and CDR2: MNHEY, SVGAGI. Primers included in the PCR were 60 Vbeta and 13 Jbeta primers. Assay used: immunoSEQ multiplex PCR; TCRdb lists only in-frame clones, some missing. The sample includes about 200,000 clones, 82% of them seen just once. The material sequenced was PBMCs. The clonotype was recovered from a boy younger than 10 in good health and CMV-seronegative. The rearrangement uses TRBV6-5 and TRBJ2-3; 9 nucleotides align to TRBD1. CDR3 DNA: TGTGCCAGCGGAGGGGGACAGGGTTCAGATACGCAGTATTTT. It codes for CASGGGQGSDTQYF.